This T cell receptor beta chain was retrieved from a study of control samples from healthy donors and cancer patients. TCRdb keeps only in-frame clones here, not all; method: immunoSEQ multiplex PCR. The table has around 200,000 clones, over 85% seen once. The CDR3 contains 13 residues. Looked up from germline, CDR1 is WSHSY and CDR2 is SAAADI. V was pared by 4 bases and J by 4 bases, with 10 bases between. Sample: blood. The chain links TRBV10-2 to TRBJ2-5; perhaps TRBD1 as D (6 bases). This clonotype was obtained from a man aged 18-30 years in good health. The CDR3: CASSGQEAETQYF. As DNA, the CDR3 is TGCGCCAGCAGTGGACAGGAGGCAGAGACCCAGTACTTC.